These T cell receptor beta chains were read from a single sample in a study of response to subunit inactivated influenza vaccine. One entry per CDR3 protein, called by TCRdb with MiXCR from the RT-PCR reads. The table includes 630,000 or so distinct CDR3 sequences, approximately 14% detected once. Here the sequenced sample was PBMCs from blood, taken approximately 12 days after vaccination. Receptors were obtained from a man aged 50 or older who received an inactivated influenza vaccine. CDR3s include the opening cysteine and the closing phenylalanine or tryptophan.

CASSQVKGRINEKLFF	TRBV4-1	TRBJ1-4
CATSDGLLGETQYF	TRBV24-1	TRBJ2-5
CASSSIATSGGSAQYF	TRBV5-4	TRBJ2-5
CSAKSGTGELFF	TRBV20-1	TRBJ2-2
CASSRTGATNEKLFF	TRBV12-3/TRBV12-4	TRBJ1-4
CATSSTASRQFF	TRBV15	TRBJ2-1
CSARQAGAKNIQYF	TRBV20-1	TRBJ2-4
CASIWHRRSEQYF	TRBV2	TRBJ2-7
CSVYRGGNTEAFF	TRBV29-1	TRBJ1-1
CASSPRRGLDTEAFF	TRBV18	TRBJ1-1
CASSYLSRGTEAFF	TRBV6-2/TRBV6-3	TRBJ1-1
CASSYSRTSGSPSSYNEQFF	TRBV6-2/TRBV6-3	TRBJ2-1
CASSQITSSLRTGGYTF	TRBV3-1	TRBJ1-2
CASSLAGTTEQYF	TRBV5-1	TRBJ2-7
CASSPGSLLSLGFF	TRBV6-2/TRBV6-3	TRBJ2-1
CASSQDRVGGEAFF	TRBV3-1	TRBJ1-1
CSATRPAENIQYF	TRBV20-1	TRBJ2-4
CASKTSGGNGELFF	TRBV12-3/TRBV12-4	TRBJ2-2
CASSEGQGAYYEQYF	TRBV5-1	TRBJ2-7
CASSLEGVIKQYF	TRBV7-9	TRBJ2-7